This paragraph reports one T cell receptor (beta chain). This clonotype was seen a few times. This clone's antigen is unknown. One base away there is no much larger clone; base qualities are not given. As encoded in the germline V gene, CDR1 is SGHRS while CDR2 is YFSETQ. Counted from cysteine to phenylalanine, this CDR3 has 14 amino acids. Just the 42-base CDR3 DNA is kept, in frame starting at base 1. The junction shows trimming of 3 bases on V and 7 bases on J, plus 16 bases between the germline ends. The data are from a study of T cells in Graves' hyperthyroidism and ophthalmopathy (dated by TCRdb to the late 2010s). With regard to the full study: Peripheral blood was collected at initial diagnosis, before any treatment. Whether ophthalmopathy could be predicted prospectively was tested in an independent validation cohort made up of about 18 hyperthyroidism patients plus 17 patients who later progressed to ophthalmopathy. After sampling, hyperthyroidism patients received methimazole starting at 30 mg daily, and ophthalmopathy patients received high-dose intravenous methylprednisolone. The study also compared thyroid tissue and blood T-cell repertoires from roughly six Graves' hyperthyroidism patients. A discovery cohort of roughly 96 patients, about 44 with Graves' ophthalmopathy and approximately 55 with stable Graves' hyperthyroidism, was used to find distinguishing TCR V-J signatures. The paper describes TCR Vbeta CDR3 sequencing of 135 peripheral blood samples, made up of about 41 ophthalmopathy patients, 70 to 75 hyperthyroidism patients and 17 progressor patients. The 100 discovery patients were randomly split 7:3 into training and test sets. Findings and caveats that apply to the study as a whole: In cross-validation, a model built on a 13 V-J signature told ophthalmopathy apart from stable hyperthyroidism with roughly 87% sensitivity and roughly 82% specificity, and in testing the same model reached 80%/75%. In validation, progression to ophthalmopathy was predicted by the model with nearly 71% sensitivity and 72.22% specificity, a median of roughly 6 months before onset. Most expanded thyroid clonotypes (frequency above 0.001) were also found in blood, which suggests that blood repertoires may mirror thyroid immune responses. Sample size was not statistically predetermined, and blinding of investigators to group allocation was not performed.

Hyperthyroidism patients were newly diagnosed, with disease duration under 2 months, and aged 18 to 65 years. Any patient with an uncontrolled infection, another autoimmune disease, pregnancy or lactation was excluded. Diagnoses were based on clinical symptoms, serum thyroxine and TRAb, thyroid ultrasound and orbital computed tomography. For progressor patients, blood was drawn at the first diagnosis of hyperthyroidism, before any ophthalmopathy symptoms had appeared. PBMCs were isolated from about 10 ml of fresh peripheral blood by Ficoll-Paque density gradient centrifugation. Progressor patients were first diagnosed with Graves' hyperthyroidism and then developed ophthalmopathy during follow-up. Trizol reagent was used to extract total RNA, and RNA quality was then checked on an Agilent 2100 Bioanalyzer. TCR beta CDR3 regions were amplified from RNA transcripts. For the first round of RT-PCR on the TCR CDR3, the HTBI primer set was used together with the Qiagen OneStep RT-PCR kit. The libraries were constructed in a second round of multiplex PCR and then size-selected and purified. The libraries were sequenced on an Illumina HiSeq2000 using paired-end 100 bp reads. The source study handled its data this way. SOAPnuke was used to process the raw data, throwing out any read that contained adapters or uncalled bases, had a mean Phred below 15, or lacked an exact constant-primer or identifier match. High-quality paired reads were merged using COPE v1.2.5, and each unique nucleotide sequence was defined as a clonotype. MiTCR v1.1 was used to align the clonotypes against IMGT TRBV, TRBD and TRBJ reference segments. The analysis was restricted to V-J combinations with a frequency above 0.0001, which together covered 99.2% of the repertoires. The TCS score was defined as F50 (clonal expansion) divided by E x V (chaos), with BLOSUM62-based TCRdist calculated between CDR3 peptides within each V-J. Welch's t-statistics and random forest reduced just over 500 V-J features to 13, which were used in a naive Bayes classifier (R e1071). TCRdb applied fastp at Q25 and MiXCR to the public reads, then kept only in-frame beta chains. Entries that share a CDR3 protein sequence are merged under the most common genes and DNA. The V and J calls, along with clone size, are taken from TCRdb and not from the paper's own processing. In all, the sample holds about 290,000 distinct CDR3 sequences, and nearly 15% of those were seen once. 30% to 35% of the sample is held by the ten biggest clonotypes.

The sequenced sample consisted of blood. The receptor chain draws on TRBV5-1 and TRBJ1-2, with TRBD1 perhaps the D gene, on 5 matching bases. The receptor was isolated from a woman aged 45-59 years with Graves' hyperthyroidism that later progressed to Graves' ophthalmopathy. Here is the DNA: TGCGCCAGCAGCTCCTTCGGGGCAGGGAGTGGCTACACCTTC. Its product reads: CASSSFGAGSGYTF.